Included here is one T cell receptor (beta chain) sequence, with context. The V gene lost 5 bases and the J gene lost 2 bases, with 12 bases spanning the gap. Germline-derived CDR1 and CDR2 are MNHEY and SVGAGI. The CDR3 totals 14 residues. The method was immunoSEQ multiplex PCR; TCRdb's version includes in-frame clones alone and lacks a portion of them. The sample has some 69,000 clones; around 79% are singletons. This sample was taken from a study of blood T cell repertoires in COVID-19. Study-level information: Both acute and convalescent COVID-19 samples were obtained from the United States, Italy and Spain. T cells, B-cell-depleted T cells, or PBMCs provided the cDNA or gDNA that served as material.

The sequenced sample consisted of peripheral blood. This clonotype was obtained from a man aged 55 to 70 with acute or convalescent COVID-19. The chain recombines TRBV6-5 with TRBJ1-1; possible D gene TRBD1, 6 bases. Here the CDR3 reads CASSRTGLNTEAFF. Written as DNA, the CDR3 is TGTGCCAGCAGTCGCACAGGGCTCAACACTGAAGCTTTCTTT.